Listed below are T cell receptor beta chains from one sample, sequenced in a study of regulatory T cells in long-lasting Graves disease. Each CDR3 protein gets one entry after TCRdb re-called the multiplex PCR reads with MiXCR. The table shows hundreds of thousands of distinct CDR3 sequences, with 20% to 25% occurring only once. The input for sequencing was peripheral blood mononuclear cells (PBMCs), taken when the disease was refractory, from a patient treated with antithyroid drugs. These receptors all stem from a female donor with Graves disease. CDR3s include the opening cysteine and the closing phenylalanine or tryptophan. The D gene is left open where the match is weak. Where a row states a size, it is once, few, many or the class of an expanded clone; other rows omit it.

clone_size j_call v_call d_call cdr3_aa cdr3_nt
. TRBJ2-7 TRBV25-1 . CASSELDSSYEQYF TGTGCCAGCAGTGAACTGGACAGTTCCTACGAGCAGTACTTC
. TRBJ2-7 TRBV10-3 TRBD2 CAISEIGGSGRGGEQYF TGTGCCATCAGTGAAATCGGAGGTAGCGGGAGGGGTGGCGAGCAGTACTTC
few TRBJ1-2 TRBV20-1 . CSARDPGAPLGYTF TGCAGTGCTAGAGATCCGGGGGCTCCCCTGGGCTACACCTTC
many TRBJ2-7 TRBV30 TRBD1 CAWSGDRGSNEQYF TGTGCCTGGAGTGGGGACAGGGGTAGTAACGAGCAGTACTTC
. TRBJ2-2 TRBV7-3 . CASSSWAANTGELFF TGTGCCAGCAGCTCGTGGGCCGCGAACACCGGGGAGCTGTTTTTT
many TRBJ2-7 TRBV27 . CASGYPEQYF TGTGCCAGCGGGTATCCCGAGCAGTACTTC
. TRBJ2-1 TRBV5-1 . CASSLDVAGDYNEQFF TGCGCCAGCAGCTTGGACGTCGCAGGGGACTACAATGAGCAGTTCTTC
many TRBJ2-7 TRBV6-1 . CASGPTYEQYF TGTGCCAGCGGCCCGACCTACGAGCAGTACTTC
many TRBJ1-2 TRBV7-2 . CASSPLTGVGGYTF TGTGCCAGCAGTCCACTCACGGGTGTAGGAGGCTACACCTTC
few TRBJ2-4 TRBV29-1 . CSVAEGGNIQYF TGCAGCGTCGCGGAGGGGGGTAACATTCAGTACTTC
. TRBJ1-5 TRBV28 . CASSFRTIGNQPQHF TGTGCCAGCAGTTTCCGTACGATAGGGAATCAGCCCCAGCATTTT
few TRBJ2-2 TRBV6-5 . CASSYGSTWHKGLNTGELFF TGTGCCAGCAGTTATGGGTCTACATGGCACAAGGGTTTGAACACCGGGGAGCTGTTTTTT
few TRBJ1-2 TRBV29-1 TRBD1 CSVEVGRGPGGYTF TGCAGCGTTGAAGTCGGCAGGGGGCCTGGTGGCTACACCTTC
many TRBJ2-2 TRBV30 . CAWIRGNTGELFF TGTGCCTGGATAAGGGGGAACACCGGGGAGCTGTTTTTT
. TRBJ2-7 TRBV5-1 . CASSFRPGTYEQYF TGCGCCAGCAGCTTTCGGCCAGGAACCTACGAGCAGTACTTC
many TRBJ2-7 TRBV6-1 . CASSPTRGTYEQYF TGTGCCAGCAGTCCTACCAGGGGAACCTACGAGCAGTACTTC
many TRBJ1-1 TRBV2 TRBD1 CASSLTGTGRDTEAFF TGTGCCAGCAGCCTTACCGGGACAGGGAGGGACACTGAAGCTTTCTTT
few TRBJ2-5 TRBV7-3 . CASSPLAGDQETQYF TGTGCCAGCAGCCCCCTAGCAGGAGACCAAGAGACCCAGTACTTC
. TRBJ1-6 TRBV30 . CAWNRLAYNSPLHF TGTGCCTGGAACCGACTCGCCTATAATTCACCCCTCCACTTT
. TRBJ2-1 TRBV20-1 TRBD2 CSATSGTSGSWNEQFF TGCAGTGCCACCTCCGGGACTAGCGGGAGTTGGAATGAGCAGTTCTTC
few TRBJ2-2 TRBV5-4 . CASSFAGLNIGELFF TGTGCCAGCAGCTTCGCAGGGTTGAACATCGGGGAGCTGTTTTTT
many TRBJ1-2 TRBV12-3/TRBV12-4 . CASSGAHRYGYTF TGTGCCAGCAGTGGGGCCCATCGATATGGCTACACCTTC
many TRBJ2-5 TRBV27 TRBD2 CASSFIAGGLETQYF TGTGCCAGCAGTTTCATAGCGGGAGGGTTGGAGACCCAGTACTTC
many TRBJ1-1 TRBV28 . CASRLLGGFTEAFF TGTGCCAGCAGGCTACTCGGAGGTTTCACTGAAGCTTTCTTT
. TRBJ1-5 TRBV28 . CASRASVGSSNQPQHF TGTGCCAGCAGGGCCTCTGTCGGAAGTAGCAATCAGCCCCAGCATTTT
. TRBJ2-1 TRBV7-9 . CASSSSDVPTPSSLEQFF TGTGCCAGCAGCTCTTCGGATGTCCCGACTCCCAGCAGTCTTGAGCAGTTCTTC
few TRBJ2-2 TRBV20-1 . CSARFGFTGELFF TGCAGTGCTAGGTTCGGCTTCACCGGGGAGCTGTTTTTT
many TRBJ2-7 TRBV12-5 TRBD1 CASGSGQGGDEQYF TGTGCTAGTGGCTCGGGACAGGGGGGGGACGAGCAGTACTTC
. TRBJ2-2 TRBV30 TRBD2 CACSTSGTGGGELFF TGTGCCTGTTCGACTAGCGGGACGGGTGGCGGGGAGCTGTTTTTT
. TRBJ2-7 TRBV20-1 . CSATQDGLRGGYEQYF TGCAGTGCTACCCAGGATGGGCTCAGGGGGGGCTACGAGCAGTACTTC
few TRBJ2-7 TRBV10-3 . CAIGELYEQYF TGTGCCATCGGGGAACTCTACGAGCAGTACTTC
many TRBJ2-5 TRBV2 . CASRKEGTQYF TGTGCCAGCAGGAAAGAGGGGACCCAGTACTTC
many TRBJ1-1 TRBV7-9 . CASTLRGPEETEAFF TGTGCCAGCACCCTCCGGGGGCCCGAGGAAACTGAAGCTTTCTTT
. TRBJ2-2 TRBV18 . CASSPNGNTGELFF TGTGCCAGCTCACCAAACGGAAACACCGGGGAGCTGTTTTTT
. TRBJ1-2 TRBV30 . CAYVNYGYTF TGTGCCTATGTGAACTATGGCTACACCTTC
. TRBJ2-4 TRBV27 TRBD2 CASRGLAGGRAKNIQYF TGTGCCAGCAGGGGACTAGCGGGAGGGCGGGCCAAAAACATTCAGTACTTC
few TRBJ2-5 TRBV5-4 . CASSSMEETQYF TGTGCCAGCAGCTCGATGGAGGAGACCCAGTACTTC
many TRBJ2-5 TRBV2 . CATGLANTQETQYF TGTGCCACTGGACTGGCCAATACACAAGAGACCCAGTACTTC
. TRBJ1-1 TRBV10-3 TRBD1 CAISATGLGEAFF TGTGCCATCAGTGCGACAGGGCTAGGTGAAGCTTTCTTT
many TRBJ2-7 TRBV11-2 TRBD1 CASSLPGGHEQYF TGTGCCAGCAGCCTTCCAGGGGGCCACGAGCAGTACTTC
. TRBJ2-7 TRBV19 . CASSIEDSYEQYF TGTGCCAGTAGTATAGAAGACAGTTACGAGCAGTACTTC
many TRBJ1-2 TRBV4-3 . CASSQDLTSLDGYTF TGCGCCAGCAGCCAAGATTTGACGTCCCTGGATGGCTACACCTTC
. TRBJ2-7 TRBV9 TRBD1 CASSFAQDRGYEQYF TGTGCCAGCAGCTTCGCCCAGGACAGGGGCTACGAGCAGTACTTC